These T cell receptor beta chains were read from a single sample in a study of CD8+ T cells in alopecia areata. Measured with immunoSEQ multiplex PCR; TCRdb has only the in-frame clones, and not every one. Among 200,000 or so clones listed, roughly 50% were seen once. The sequencing here drew on CD4+ T cells sorted from blood, taken at week 24, from a patient treated with tofacitinib. These receptors were taken from a human donor with alopecia areata. The CDR3 runs from the conserved cysteine through the conserved F or W. D genes are given only for firm matches. Expanded clones are given a class, and other clones once, few, many or no size at all.

D gene	J gene	clone size	V gene	CDR3 DNA	CDR3 protein
TRBD1	TRBJ1-2	-	TRBV30	TGTGCCCGCCGGGACAGAGCTGGCTACACCTTC	CARRDRAGYTF
-	TRBJ2-7	-	TRBV7-7	TGTGCCAGCAGCCCGCAGGGGAGCAACGAGCAGTACTTC	CASSPQGSNEQYF
-	TRBJ2-3	-	TRBV29-1	TGCAGCGTTCGTCTGGTGGCAGGTCAAAGCACAGATACGCAGTATTTT	CSVRLVAGQSTDTQYF
TRBD1	TRBJ2-5	few	TRBV29-1	TGCAGCTCCGGACGACAGGGGGAATCAGAGACCCAGTACTTC	CSSGRQGESETQYF
TRBD2	TRBJ2-2	few	TRBV4-3	TGCGCCAGCAGCCAAGGATTAAGCGGGAGTGCCTCCGGGGAGCTGTTTTTT	CASSQGLSGSASGELFF
-	TRBJ1-1	few	TRBV11-2	TGTGCCAGCAGCTTATTACCCCGAGAGAACACTGAAGCTTTCTTT	CASSLLPRENTEAFF
-	TRBJ1-1	few	TRBV11-2	TGTGCCAGCAGCTTAGAACATCGTAGGGGCACTGAAGCTTTCTTT	CASSLEHRRGTEAFF
-	TRBJ2-7	-	TRBV14	TGTGCCAGCAGCCCGACAGTCTCCTACGAGCAGTACTTC	CASSPTVSYEQYF
TRBD2	TRBJ2-3	-	TRBV10-3	TGTGCCATCAGTGAGTCGAGACTAGCGGGAGTTCTTAGAGATACGCAGTATTTT	CAISESRLAGVLRDTQYF
-	TRBJ2-7	-	TRBV28	TGTGCCAGCAGTTTCGATGGGGCTGTGTACGAGCAGTACTTC	CASSFDGAVYEQYF
-	TRBJ1-2	few	TRBV7-2	TGTGCCAGCAGCTTATTAAACGGGGTGAACTATGGCTACACCTTC	CASSLLNGVNYGYTF
TRBD2	TRBJ2-5	-	TRBV28	TGTGCCAGCAGCCCTCGAAAAGCGGGAGTTGAGACCCAGTACTTC	CASSPRKAGVETQYF